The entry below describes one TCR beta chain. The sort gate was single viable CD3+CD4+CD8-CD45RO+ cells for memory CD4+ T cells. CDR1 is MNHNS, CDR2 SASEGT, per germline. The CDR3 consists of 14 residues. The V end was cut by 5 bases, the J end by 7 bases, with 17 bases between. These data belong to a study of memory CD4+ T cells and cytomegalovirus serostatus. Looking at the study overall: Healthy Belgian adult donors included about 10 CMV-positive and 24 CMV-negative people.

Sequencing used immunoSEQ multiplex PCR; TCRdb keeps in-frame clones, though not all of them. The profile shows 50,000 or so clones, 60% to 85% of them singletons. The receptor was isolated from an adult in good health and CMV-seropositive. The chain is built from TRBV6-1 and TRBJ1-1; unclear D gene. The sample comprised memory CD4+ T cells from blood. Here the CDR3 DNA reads TGTGCCAGCAGTAGAGGGTCTTATTCCGGTGAAGCTTTCTTT. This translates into CASSRGSYSGEAFF.